This T cell receptor beta chain was captured in a study of cytomegalovirus exposure and HLA in healthy donors. Study-level findings and limits: The authors listed 150 to 200 TCR beta chains as cytomegalovirus-associated. Later on, an analysis found that several of the most significant clusters appeared to be linked to common viral pathogens, which included parvovirus B19.

V lost 5 bases, J lost 10 bases, and 15 bases stayed unmatched. This CDR3 is built from 17 residues. Germline CDR1 and CDR2: MNHEY and SMNVEV (reference sequence). The PCR ran on 60 Vbeta and 13 Jbeta primers. Per the study methods: It was a later analysis that counted 83 million or so unique TCR beta chains, of which some 9.9 million were shared. Method: immunoSEQ multiplex PCR; TCRdb's copy keeps in-frame clones and lacks some. That table supplies the V and J calls and clone size; D and trimming were determined from the DNA. The sample lists 210,000 or so clones; approximately 84% were seen once. To note about this clone: Its specificity is not known.

The sample taken for sequencing was PBMCs. The rearrangement joins TRBV27 to TRBJ1-6, with 9 bases that match TRBD1. This receptor was obtained from a girl aged 2-9 years in good health and CMV-seronegative. CDR3: CASSASGQGFFYSPLHF. The CDR3 DNA is TGTGCCAGCAGTGCCTCGGGACAGGGTTTTTTTTACTCACCCCTCCACTTT.